A selection of T cell receptor beta chains follows, all from one sample in a study of monozygotic twins with inflammatory bowel disease. TCRdb re-called the 5' RACE reads and shows each CDR3 protein once, DNA omitted. The listing contains 400,000 to 500,000 distinct CDR3 sequences. Sequencing was performed on blood. Source of these receptors: a human donor with ulcerative colitis or Crohn's disease, or a healthy co-twin of an affected twin (not recorded which). The CDR3 runs from the conserved cysteine through the conserved F or W.

V gene: TRBV10-3
J gene: TRBJ2-3
CDR3 protein: CAISEQTRADTQYF

V gene: TRBV28
J gene: TRBJ1-2
CDR3 protein: CASSPGLGGYTF

V gene: TRBV5-1
J gene: TRBJ2-6
CDR3 protein: CASSSLASGANVLTF

V gene: TRBV9
J gene: TRBJ2-5
CDR3 protein: CASSVTPTVQETQYF

V gene: TRBV5-1
J gene: TRBJ2-3
CDR3 protein: CASSLGTSGSTDTQYF

V gene: TRBV19
J gene: TRBJ1-1
CDR3 protein: CASSLDRGLGEAFF

V gene: TRBV3-1
J gene: TRBJ1-5
CDR3 protein: CASIQGLGQQNQPQHF

V gene: TRBV7-9
J gene: TRBJ2-7
CDR3 protein: CASSSQGPSSYEQYF

V gene: TRBV7-2
J gene: TRBJ2-3
CDR3 protein: CASSHLSGRAEDTQYF

V gene: TRBV28
J gene: TRBJ1-6
CDR3 protein: CATRQGFNSPLHF

V gene: TRBV6-2/TRBV6-3
J gene: TRBJ2-1
CDR3 protein: CASKLAGPNEQFF

V gene: TRBV6-6
J gene: TRBJ1-4
CDR3 protein: CASSKRPWGEKLFF

V gene: TRBV2
J gene: TRBJ2-7
CDR3 protein: CASSQLLAGSGEQYF

V gene: TRBV11-1
J gene: TRBJ2-3
CDR3 protein: CASGQRADTQYF

V gene: TRBV12-3/TRBV12-4
J gene: TRBJ2-2
CDR3 protein: CASTLTGVAGELFF

V gene: TRBV12-3/TRBV12-4
J gene: TRBJ2-4
CDR3 protein: CASRDRDSGLQYF

V gene: TRBV7-2
J gene: TRBJ2-3
CDR3 protein: CASSLVELWTDTQYF

V gene: TRBV27
J gene: TRBJ1-2
CDR3 protein: CASAGRASYGYTF

V gene: TRBV10-1
J gene: TRBJ1-2
CDR3 protein: CASSEVRGSGYTF

V gene: TRBV29-1
J gene: TRBJ2-7
CDR3 protein: CSVRSGTYEQYF

V gene: TRBV5-1
J gene: TRBJ1-6
CDR3 protein: CASSPPDSNSPLHF

V gene: TRBV5-1
J gene: TRBJ1-2
CDR3 protein: CASSYAADYGYTF

V gene: TRBV5-1
J gene: TRBJ2-1
CDR3 protein: CASSLLPTTGNEQFF

V gene: TRBV3-1
J gene: TRBJ2-7
CDR3 protein: CASSQERGLAVTYEQYF

V gene: TRBV20-1
J gene: TRBJ1-1
CDR3 protein: CSARDRGRGRNTEAFF

V gene: TRBV18
J gene: TRBJ1-2
CDR3 protein: CASSPGNTNNYGYTF

V gene: TRBV20-1
J gene: TRBJ2-7
CDR3 protein: CSAAPAGKDEQYF

V gene: TRBV5-1
J gene: TRBJ1-2
CDR3 protein: CASSLADGTYGYTF

V gene: TRBV20-1
J gene: TRBJ2-2
CDR3 protein: CSARQGNTGELFF

V gene: TRBV12-5
J gene: TRBJ2-2
CDR3 protein: CASGLSPGLPTGELFF

V gene: TRBV5-4
J gene: TRBJ1-4
CDR3 protein: CASSPRQGAGEEKLFF

V gene: TRBV2
J gene: TRBJ2-3
CDR3 protein: CASSVRHQEADTQYF

V gene: TRBV5-6
J gene: TRBJ2-7
CDR3 protein: CASSLMNRQGHSYEQYF

V gene: TRBV4-3
J gene: TRBJ1-6
CDR3 protein: CASSQDYRGPGFSPLHF

V gene: TRBV7-9
J gene: TRBJ2-1
CDR3 protein: CASSPGTGVGNEQFF

V gene: TRBV6-1
J gene: TRBJ2-3
CDR3 protein: CASSRGWADTQYF

V gene: TRBV12-3/TRBV12-4
J gene: TRBJ1-1
CDR3 protein: CASSLRRATEAFF

V gene: TRBV7-2
J gene: TRBJ1-4
CDR3 protein: CASRRQEGEKLFF